These 8 T cell receptor beta chains originate from one sample sequenced in a study of blood T cells in healthy people across ages (dated by TCRdb to between 2014 and 2017). Libraries were constructed by 5' RACE. The instrument given in TCRdb is Illumina HiSeq 2500. The second PCR ran for roughly 7 to 11 cycles and used a J-beta primer mix along with a sample-barcoded 5' primer. Clones were called with MiXCR by TCRdb after fastp trimmed the public reads at Q25, and only in-frame beta chains were retained. Each entry merges the rows of one CDR3 protein and shows their most common DNA and genes. The sample records some 1.7 million distinct CDR3 sequences, approximately 30% of which are singletons. The ten largest clones capture 6.5% to 8.5% of the sample. Sequencing used blood. These receptors came from a woman between 25 and 40 years old in good health.

DNA for the CDR3: TGCAGCGTTGAAGTAACTGAAACAGGGGTTGAAAAACTGTTTTTT. Translation: CSVEVTETGVEKLFF. This sequence joins TRBV29-1 and TRBJ1-4, with 7 bases that match TRBD1. With 1 base clipped from V and 7 bases from J, the junction kept 9 bases outside the gene matches. The CDR3 spans 15 residues. The germline V gene has CDR1 SQVTM and CDR2 ANQGSEA. Based on the CDR3 plus reference TRBV29-1 and TRBJ1-4, the full variable domain is SAVISQKPSRDICQRGTSLTIQCQVDSQVTMMFWYRQQPGQSLTLIATANQGSEATYESGFVIDKFPISRPNLTFSTLTVSNMSPEDSSIYLCSVEVTETGVEKLFFGSGTQLSVL.

The V call is TRBV9, the J call TRBJ1-2, with 11 bases aligning to TRBD1. The CDR3 has 16 residues. The V segment lost 0 bases and the J segment 1 base; nucleotides outside the gene matches: 2. In germline, CDR1 is SGDLS, CDR2 YYNGEE. CDR3 sequence: CASSVGGQGVNYGYTF. In DNA form, the CDR3 reads TGTGCCAGCAGCGTAGGGGGACAGGGGGTTAACTATGGCTACACCTTC.

The chain's CDR3 is CASNSYSVAGGEQYF. DNA of the CDR3: TGTGCCAGCAATTCCTATAGTGTAGCGGGGGGCGAGCAGTACTTC. The chain uses TRBV27 and TRBJ2-7, with 10 nucleotides matching TRBD2. The CDR3 has 15 residues. The germline V gene has CDR1 MNHEY and CDR2 SMNVEV (reference sequence). Germline trimming cut 7 bases from V and 6 bases from J; bases unmatched to any gene: 12.

This clonotype was found a few times. The chain is built from TRBV28 and TRBJ2-1; D may match TRBD1 or TRBD2 (5 bases each). V was clipped by 3 bases and J by 6 bases, with 9 bases between them. This CDR3 is built from 13 residues. CDR1 is MDHEN and CDR2 is SYDVKM in the germline V gene. The CDR3, as DNA: TGTGCCAGCAGTTTCCCGGGACGCAATGAGCAGTTCTTC. Translated: CASSFPGRNEQFF.

This clonotype was counted many times. This sequence joins TRBV27 and TRBJ2-3; D is unresolved. Germline-derived CDR1 and CDR2 are MNHEY and SMNVEV (reference sequence). V dropped 2 bases and J dropped 1 base, with 10 bases sitting between them. This CDR3 is 15 amino acids long. The CDR3 nucleotides read TGTGCCAGCAGTTTAAGTCGTGCGGGCACAGATACGCAGTATTTT. This gives the protein CASSLSRAGTDTQYF.

This clonotype occurred many times. V gene TRBV28 combines with J gene TRBJ2-7; D uncertain. The length of the CDR3 is 11 residues. V shed 4 bases and J shed 5 bases, with 6 bases lying between them. Germline values: CDR1 MDHEN, CDR2 SYDVKM. The CDR3 coding sequence is TGTGCCAGCAGTTCTAACCACGAGCAGTACTTC. Translating it yields CASSSNHEQYF.

The chain combines TRBV9 with TRBJ2-3, with no clear D. The CDR3 has 15 residues. With 3 bases removed from V and 6 bases from J, the gap between germline ends came to 17 bases. CDR1 is SGDLS, CDR2 YYNGEE, per germline. The CDR3 DNA is TGTGCCAGCAGCGCAGTTACTGGACGGACCGATACGCAGTATTTT. Translated: CASSAVTGRTDTQYF.

The sample holds a few counts of this clonotype. The chain recombines TRBV29-1 with TRBJ1-2; D might be TRBD1 (6 bases). V dropped 5 bases and J dropped 7 bases, with 17 bases sitting between them. CDR3 size: 13 residues. From germline, CDR1 is SQVTM and CDR2 ANQGSEA. Written as DNA, the CDR3 is TGCAGCGTTTTGATACTTACAGGGTCTGGCTACACCTTC. Protein product: CSVLILTGSGYTF.